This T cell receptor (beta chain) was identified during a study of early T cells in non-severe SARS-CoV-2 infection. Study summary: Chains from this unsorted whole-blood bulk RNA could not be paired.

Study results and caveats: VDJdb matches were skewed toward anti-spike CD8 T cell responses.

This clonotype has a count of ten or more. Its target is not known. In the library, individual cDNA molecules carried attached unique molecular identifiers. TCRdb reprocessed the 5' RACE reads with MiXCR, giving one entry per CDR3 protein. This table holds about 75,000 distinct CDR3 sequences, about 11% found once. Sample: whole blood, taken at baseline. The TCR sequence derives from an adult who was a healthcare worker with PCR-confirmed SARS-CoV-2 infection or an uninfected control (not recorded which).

CDR3 sequence (DNA): TGCAGCGTTGAAGATCCAGCAACAAGGGTCCCGGGCTACACCTTC. Its protein is CSVEDPATRVPGYTF. V and J are TRBV29-1 and TRBJ1-2; D is unclear. V was trimmed by 0 bases and J by 8 bases, leaving 19 bases between them. Germline V lookup: CDR1 SQVTM, CDR2 ANQGSEA. This CDR3 comprises 15 residues.